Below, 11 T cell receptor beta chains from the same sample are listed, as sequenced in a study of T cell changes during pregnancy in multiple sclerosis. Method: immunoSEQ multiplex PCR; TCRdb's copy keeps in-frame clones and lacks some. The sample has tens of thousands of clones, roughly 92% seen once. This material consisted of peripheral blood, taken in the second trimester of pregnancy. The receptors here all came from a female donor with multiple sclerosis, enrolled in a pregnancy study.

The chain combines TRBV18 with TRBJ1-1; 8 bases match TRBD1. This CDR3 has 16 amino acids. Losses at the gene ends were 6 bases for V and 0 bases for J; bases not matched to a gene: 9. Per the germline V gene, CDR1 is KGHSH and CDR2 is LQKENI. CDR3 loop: CASSARQGPMNTEAFF. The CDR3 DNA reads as TGTGCCAGCTCGGCTAGACAGGGGCCAATGAACACTGAAGCTTTCTTT.

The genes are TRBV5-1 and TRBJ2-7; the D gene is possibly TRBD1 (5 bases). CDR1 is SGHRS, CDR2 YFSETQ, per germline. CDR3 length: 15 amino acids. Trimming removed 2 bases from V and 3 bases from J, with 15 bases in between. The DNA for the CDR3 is TGCGCCAGCAGCTTTTTGCAGGGCGTTCTCTACGAGCAGTACTTC. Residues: CASSFLQGVLYEQYF.

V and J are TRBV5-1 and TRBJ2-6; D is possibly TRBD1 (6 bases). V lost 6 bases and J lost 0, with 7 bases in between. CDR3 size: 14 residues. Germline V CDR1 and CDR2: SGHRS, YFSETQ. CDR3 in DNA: TGCGCCAGCACACAGGGCTCTGGGGCCAACGTCCTGACTTTC. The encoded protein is CASTQGSGANVLTF.

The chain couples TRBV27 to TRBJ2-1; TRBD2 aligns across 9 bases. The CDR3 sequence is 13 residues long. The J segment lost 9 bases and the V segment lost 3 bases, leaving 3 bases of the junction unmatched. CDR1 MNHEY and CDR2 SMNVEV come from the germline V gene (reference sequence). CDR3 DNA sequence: TGTGCCAGCAGTTTTGGGACTAGCAGTGAGCAGTTCTTC. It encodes CASSFGTSSEQFF.

The CDR3 nucleotides read TGTGCCAGCAGTGCTAGCGGCAGGACCTTCTCCTACAATGAGCAGTTCTTC. It yields the protein CASSASGRTFSYNEQFF. The rearrangement links TRBV6-4 to TRBJ2-1, with 7 bases aligning to TRBD2. Trimming cost V 4 bases and J 0 bases; bases outside gene matches: 9. This CDR3 has 17 residues. The germline V gene has CDR1 MRHNA and CDR2 SNTAGT.

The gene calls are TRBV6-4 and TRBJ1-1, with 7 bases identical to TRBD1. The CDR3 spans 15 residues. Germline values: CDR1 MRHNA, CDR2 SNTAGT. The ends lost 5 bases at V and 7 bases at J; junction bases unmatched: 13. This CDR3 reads CASSLTPAGGVEAFF. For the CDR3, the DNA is TGTGCCAGCAGTCTGACGCCCGCAGGGGGTGTTGAAGCTTTCTTT.

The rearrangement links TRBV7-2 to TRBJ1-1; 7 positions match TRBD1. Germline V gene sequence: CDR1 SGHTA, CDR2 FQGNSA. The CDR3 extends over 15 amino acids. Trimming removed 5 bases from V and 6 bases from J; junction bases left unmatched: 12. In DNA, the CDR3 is TGTGCCAGCAGCCCTCGGGACAGAGGGGGCCCTGAAGCTTTCTTT. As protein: CASSPRDRGGPEAFF.

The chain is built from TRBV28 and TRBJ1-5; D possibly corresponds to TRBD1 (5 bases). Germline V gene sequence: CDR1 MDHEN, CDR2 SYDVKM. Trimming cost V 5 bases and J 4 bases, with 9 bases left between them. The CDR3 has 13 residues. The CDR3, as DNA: TGTGCCAGCAGTCTCGACAGAAATCAGCCCCAGCATTTT. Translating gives CASSLDRNQPQHF.

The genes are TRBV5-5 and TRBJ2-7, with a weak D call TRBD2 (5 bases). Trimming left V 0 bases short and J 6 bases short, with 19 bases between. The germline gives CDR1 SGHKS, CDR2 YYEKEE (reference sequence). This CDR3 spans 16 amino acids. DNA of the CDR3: TGTGCCAGCAGCTTGGCCATACTAGTTAGACCAGTCGAGCAGTACTTC. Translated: CASSLAILVRPVEQYF.

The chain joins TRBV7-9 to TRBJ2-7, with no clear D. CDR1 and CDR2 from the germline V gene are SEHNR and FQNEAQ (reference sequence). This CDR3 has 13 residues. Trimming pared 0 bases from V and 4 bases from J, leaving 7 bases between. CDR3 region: CASSLASLYEQYF. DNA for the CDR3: TGTGCCAGCAGCTTAGCTTCCTTATACGAGCAGTACTTC. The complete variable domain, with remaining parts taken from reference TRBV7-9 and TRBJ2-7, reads DTGVSQNPRHKITKRGQNVTFRCDPISEHNRLYWYRQTLGQGPEFLTYFQNEAQLEKSRLLSDRFSAERPKGSFSTLEIQRTEQGDSAMYLCASSLASLYEQYFGPGTRLTVT.

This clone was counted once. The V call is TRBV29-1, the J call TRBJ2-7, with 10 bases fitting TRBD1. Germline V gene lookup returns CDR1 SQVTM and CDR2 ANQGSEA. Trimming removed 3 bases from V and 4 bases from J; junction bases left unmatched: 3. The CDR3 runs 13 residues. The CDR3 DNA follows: TGCAGCGTTGACAAGGGACAGGGGTACGAGCAGTACTTC. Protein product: CSVDKGQGYEQYF.